This T cell receptor (beta chain) came from a study of T cells expressing NK-cell markers. Whole-study results and caveats: In roughly six donors, dominant NKG2C+ clonotypes were roughly 1.0-7.0% of CD8+ T cells. One observes that, in a few donors, these clonotypes were also the leading ones within the CD3+CD56-NKG2C+ fraction.

The CDR3 contains 14 residues. Looked up from germline, CDR1 is SGHRS and CDR2 is YFSETQ. As regards this clonotype: Its antigen is currently unknown.

Researchers built TCR beta cDNA using 5'RACE template switching with UMIs. Reanalyzing the 5' RACE reads, TCRdb keeps one entry per CDR3 protein, without DNA. This sample's table has roughly 350,000 distinct CDR3 sequences. The TCR comes from a man aged 18-70 years in good health. The chain uses TRBV5-1 and TRBJ1-3. The source material was blood T cells: a sorted CD56 or NKG2C T cell subset, CD4+ or CD8+ T cells, or bulk PBMC T cells (not recorded which). CDR3 region: CASSLDQGGNTIYF.